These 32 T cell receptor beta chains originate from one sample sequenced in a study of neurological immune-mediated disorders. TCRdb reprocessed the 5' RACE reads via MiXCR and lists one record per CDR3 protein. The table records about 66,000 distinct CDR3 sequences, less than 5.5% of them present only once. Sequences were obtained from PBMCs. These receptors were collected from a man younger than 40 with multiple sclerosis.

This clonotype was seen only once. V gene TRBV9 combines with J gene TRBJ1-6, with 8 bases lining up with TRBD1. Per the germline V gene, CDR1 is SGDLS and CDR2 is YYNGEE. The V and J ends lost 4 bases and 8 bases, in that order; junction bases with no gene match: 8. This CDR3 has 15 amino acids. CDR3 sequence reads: CASSSTGATDSPLHF. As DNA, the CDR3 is TGTGCCAGCAGCTCGACAGGGGCGACGGATTCACCCCTCCACTTT. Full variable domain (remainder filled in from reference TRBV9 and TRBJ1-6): DSGVTQTPKHLITATGQRVTLRCSPRSGDLSVYWYQQSLDQGLQFLIQYYNGEERAKGNILERFSAQQFPDLHSELNLSSLELGDSALYFCASSSTGATDSPLHFGNGTRLTVT.

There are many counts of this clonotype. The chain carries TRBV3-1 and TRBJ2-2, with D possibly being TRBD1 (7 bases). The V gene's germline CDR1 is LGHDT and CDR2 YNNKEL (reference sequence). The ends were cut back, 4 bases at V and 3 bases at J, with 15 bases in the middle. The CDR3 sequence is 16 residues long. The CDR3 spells CASSPSTGRHTGELFF. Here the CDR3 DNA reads TGTGCCAGCAGCCCCTCGACAGGGAGGCACACCGGGGAGCTGTTTTTT.

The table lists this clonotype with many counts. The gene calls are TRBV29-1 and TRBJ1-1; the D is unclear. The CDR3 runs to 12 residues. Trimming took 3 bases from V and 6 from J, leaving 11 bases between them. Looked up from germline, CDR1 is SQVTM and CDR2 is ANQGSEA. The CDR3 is CSVDDSLAEAFF. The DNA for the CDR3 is TGCAGCGTTGACGACTCTCTAGCTGAAGCTTTCTTT.

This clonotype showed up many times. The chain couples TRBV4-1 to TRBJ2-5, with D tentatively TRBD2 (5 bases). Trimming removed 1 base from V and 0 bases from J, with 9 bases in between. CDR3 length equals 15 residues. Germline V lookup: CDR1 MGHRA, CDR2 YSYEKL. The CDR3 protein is CASSQAGIYQETQYF. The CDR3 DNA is TGCGCCAGCAGCCAAGCCGGGATATACCAAGAGACCCAGTACTTC.

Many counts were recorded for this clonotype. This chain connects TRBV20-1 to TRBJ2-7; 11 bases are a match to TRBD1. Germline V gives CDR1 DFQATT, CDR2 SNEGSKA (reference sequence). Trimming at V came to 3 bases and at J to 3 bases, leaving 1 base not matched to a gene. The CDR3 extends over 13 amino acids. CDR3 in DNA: TGCAGTGCTAGGGGACAGGGGGTCTACGAGCAGTACTTC. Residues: CSARGQGVYEQYF.

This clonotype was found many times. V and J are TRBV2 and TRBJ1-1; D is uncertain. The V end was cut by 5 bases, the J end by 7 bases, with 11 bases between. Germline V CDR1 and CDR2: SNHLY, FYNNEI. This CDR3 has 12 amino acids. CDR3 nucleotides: TGTGCCAGCAGTCTGGGCCTTCGTGAAGCTTTCTTT. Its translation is CASSLGLREAFF.

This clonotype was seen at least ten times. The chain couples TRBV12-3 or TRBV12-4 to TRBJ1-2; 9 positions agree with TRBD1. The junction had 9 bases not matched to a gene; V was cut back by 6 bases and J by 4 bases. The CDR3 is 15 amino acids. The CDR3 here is CASSSNRGLGYGYTF. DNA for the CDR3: TGTGCCAGCAGCTCTAACAGGGGGCTTGGCTATGGCTACACCTTC.

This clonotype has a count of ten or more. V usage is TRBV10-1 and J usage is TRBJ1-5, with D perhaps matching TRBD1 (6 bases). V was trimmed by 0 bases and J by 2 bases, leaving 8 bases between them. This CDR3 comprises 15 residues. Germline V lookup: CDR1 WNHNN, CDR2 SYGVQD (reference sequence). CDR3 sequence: CASSESRGGNQPQHF. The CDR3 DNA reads TGCGCCAGCAGTGAGTCCAGGGGCGGCAATCAGCCCCAGCATTTT.

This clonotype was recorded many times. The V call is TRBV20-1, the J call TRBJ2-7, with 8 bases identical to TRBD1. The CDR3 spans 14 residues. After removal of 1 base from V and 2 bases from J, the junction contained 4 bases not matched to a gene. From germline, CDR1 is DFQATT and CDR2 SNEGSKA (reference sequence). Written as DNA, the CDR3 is TGCAGTGCTAGAGGGACAGGGAGCCCCTACGAGCAGTACGTC. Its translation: CSARGTGSPYEQYV.

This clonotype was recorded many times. The CDR3 sequence is CASSGRVGPDTQYF. The CDR3 DNA reads TGTGCCAGCAGCGGCAGAGTAGGACCAGATACGCAGTATTTT. The V call is TRBV12-3 or TRBV12-4, the J call TRBJ2-3, with D unresolved. V lost 6 bases and J 4 bases, leaving 14 bases between the germline ends. The CDR3 totals 14 residues.

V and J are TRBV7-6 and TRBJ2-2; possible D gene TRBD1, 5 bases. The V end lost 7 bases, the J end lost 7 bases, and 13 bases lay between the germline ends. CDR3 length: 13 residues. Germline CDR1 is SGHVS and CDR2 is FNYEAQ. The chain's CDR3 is CASKFRADGELFF. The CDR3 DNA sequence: TGTGCCAGCAAGTTCAGGGCCGACGGGGAGCTGTTTTTT.

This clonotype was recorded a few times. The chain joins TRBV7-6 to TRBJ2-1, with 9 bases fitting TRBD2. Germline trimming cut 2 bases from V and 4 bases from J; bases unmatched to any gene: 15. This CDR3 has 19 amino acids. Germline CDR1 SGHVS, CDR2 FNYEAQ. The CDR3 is CASSLRIHASGGSYNEQFF. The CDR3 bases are TGTGCCAGCAGCTTAAGGATCCATGCCAGCGGGGGGTCTTACAATGAGCAGTTCTTC.

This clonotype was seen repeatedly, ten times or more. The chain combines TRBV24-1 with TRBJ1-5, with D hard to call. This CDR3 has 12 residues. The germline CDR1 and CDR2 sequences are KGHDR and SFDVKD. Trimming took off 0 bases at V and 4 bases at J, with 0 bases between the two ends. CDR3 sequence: CATSDLNQPQHF. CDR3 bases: TGTGCCACCAGTGATTTGAATCAGCCCCAGCATTTT.

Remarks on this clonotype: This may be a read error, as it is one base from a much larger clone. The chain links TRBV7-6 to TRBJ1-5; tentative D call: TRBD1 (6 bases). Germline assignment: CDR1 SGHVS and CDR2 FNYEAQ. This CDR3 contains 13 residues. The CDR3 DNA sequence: TGTGCCAGCAGCCCGACAGGAAATCAGCCCCAGAATTTT. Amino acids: CASSPTGNQPQNF.

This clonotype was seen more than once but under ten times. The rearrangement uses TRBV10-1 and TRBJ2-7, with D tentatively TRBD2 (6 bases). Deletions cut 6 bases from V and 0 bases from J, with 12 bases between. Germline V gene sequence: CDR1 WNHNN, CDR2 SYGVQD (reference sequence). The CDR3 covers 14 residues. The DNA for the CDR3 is TGCGCCAGCAGCCGGACTACAGGCTCCTACGAGCAGTACTTC. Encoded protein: CASSRTTGSYEQYF.

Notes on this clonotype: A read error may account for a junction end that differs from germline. The CDR3 protein is CASSYTGANQPQNF. DNA of the CDR3: TGTGCCAGCAGTTACACAGGGGCTAATCAGCCCCAGAATTTT. The V call is TRBV6-1, the J call TRBJ1-5; 7 nucleotides align to TRBD1. The CDR3 has 14 residues. The V gene's germline CDR1 is MNHNS and CDR2 SASEGT.

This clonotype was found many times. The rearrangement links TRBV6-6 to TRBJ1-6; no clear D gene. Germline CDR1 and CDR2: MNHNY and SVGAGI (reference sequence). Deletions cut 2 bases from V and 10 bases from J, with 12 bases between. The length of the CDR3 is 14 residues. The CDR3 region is CASSYRGRESPLHF. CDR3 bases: TGTGCCAGCAGTTACAGAGGAAGGGAATCACCCCTCCACTTT.

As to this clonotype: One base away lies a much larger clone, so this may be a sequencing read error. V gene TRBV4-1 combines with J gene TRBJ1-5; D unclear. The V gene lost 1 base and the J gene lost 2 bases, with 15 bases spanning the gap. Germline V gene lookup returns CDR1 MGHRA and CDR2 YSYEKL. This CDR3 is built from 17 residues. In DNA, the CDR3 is TGCGCCAGCAGCCAAGTCAGTGGCTACGGGGGCAATCAGCCCCAGCATTTT. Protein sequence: CASSQVSGYGGNQPQHF.

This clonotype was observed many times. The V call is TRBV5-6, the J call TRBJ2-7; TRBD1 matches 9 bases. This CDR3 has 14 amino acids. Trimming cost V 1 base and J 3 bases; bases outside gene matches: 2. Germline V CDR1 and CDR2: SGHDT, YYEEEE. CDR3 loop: CASSLPGQGYEQYF. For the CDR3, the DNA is TGTGCCAGCAGCTTGCCGGGACAGGGCTACGAGCAGTACTTC.

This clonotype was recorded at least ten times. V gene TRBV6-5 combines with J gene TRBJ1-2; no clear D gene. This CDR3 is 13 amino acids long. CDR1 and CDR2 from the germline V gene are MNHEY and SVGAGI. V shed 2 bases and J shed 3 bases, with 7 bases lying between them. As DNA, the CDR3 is TGTGCCAGCAGTTACCGAGAATACTATGGCTACACCTTC. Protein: CASSYREYYGYTF.

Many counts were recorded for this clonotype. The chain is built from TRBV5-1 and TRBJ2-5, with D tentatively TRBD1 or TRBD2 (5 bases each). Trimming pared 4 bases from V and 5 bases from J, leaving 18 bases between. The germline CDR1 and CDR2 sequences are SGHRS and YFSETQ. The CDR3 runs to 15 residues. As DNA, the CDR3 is TGCGCCAGCAGCCCTAACTGGGGGTTTCGGGAGACCCAGTACTTC. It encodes CASSPNWGFRETQYF.

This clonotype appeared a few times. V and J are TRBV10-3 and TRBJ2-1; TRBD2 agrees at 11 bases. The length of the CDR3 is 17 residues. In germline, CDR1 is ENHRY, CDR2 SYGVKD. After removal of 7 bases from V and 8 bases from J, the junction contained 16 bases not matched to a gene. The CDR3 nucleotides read TGTGCCATCAACGCCCGGGGTAGCGGGGGGGCCGTGGATGAGCAGTTCTTC. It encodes CAINARGSGGAVDEQFF.

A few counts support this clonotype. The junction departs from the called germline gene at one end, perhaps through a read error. CDR3 sequence (DNA): TGCAGTGCTAGGTTTCGGGGGTATAATCAGCCCCAGAATTTT. As protein: CSARFRGYNQPQNF. J is TRBJ1-5 and V is TRBV20-1; a weak D match, TRBD1 (5 bases). Germline V lookup: CDR1 DFQATT, CDR2 SNEGSKA (reference sequence). The CDR3 extends over 14 amino acids.

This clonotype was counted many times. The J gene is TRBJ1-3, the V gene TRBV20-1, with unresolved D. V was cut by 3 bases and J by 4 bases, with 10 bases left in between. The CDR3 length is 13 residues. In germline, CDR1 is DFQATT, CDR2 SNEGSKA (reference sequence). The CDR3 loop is CSASPGYGNTIYF. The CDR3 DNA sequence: TGCAGTGCTAGTCCCGGGTACGGAAACACCATATATTTT.

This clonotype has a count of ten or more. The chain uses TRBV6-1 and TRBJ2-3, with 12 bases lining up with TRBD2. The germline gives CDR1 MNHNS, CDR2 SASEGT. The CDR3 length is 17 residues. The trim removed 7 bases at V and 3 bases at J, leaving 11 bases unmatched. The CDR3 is CASTASGGAFGTDTQYF. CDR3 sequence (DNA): TGTGCCAGCACGGCTAGCGGGGGGGCGTTTGGAACAGATACGCAGTATTTT.

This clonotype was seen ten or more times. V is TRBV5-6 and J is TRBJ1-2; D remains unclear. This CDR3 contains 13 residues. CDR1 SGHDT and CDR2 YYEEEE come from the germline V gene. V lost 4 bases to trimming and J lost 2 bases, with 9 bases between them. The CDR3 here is CASSLGRNYGYTF. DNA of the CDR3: TGTGCCAGCAGCCTCGGACGAAACTATGGCTACACCTTC.

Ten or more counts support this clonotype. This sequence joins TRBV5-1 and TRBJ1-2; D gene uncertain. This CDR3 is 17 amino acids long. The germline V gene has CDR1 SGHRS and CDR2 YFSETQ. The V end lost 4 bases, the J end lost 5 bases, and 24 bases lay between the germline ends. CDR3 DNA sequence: TGCGCCAGCAGCCGAACTGATAACCCCGGGTTACGATATGGCTACACCTTC. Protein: CASSRTDNPGLRYGYTF.

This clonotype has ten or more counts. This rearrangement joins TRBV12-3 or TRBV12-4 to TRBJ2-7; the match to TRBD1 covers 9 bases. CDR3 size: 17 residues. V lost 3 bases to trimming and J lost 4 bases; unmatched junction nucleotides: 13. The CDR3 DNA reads TGTGCCAGCAGTTTGCCCAGACCGGGACAGGGAAGGTACGAGCAGTACTTC. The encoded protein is CASSLPRPGQGRYEQYF.

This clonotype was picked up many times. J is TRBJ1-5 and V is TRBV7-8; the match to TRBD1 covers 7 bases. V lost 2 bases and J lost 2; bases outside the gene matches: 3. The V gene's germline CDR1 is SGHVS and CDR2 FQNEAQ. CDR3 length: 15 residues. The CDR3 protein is CASSLSGQGNQPQHF. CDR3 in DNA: TGTGCCAGCAGCTTATCTGGACAGGGCAATCAGCCCCAGCATTTT.

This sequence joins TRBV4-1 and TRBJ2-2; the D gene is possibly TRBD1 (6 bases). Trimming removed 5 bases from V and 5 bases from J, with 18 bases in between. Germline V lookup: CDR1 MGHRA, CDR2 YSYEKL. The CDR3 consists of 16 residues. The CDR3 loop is CASSARQGRRTGELFF. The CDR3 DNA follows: TGCGCCAGCAGCGCCCGTCAGGGGCGTAGGACCGGGGAGCTGTTTTTT.

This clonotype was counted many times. CDR3 in DNA: TGTGCCACCAGTGATCCCCGGAGGGCGAACACCGGGGAGCTGTTTTTT. Its protein is CATSDPRRANTGELFF. The rearrangement uses TRBV24-1 and TRBJ2-2, with D maybe TRBD2 (6 bases). V lost 3 bases and J 0 bases, leaving 10 bases between the germline ends. Germline CDR1 and CDR2: KGHDR and SFDVKD. This CDR3 spans 16 amino acids.

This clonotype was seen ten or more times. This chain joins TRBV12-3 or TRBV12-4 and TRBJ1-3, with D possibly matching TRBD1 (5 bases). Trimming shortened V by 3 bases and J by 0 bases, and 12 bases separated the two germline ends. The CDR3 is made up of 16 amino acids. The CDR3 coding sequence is TGTGCCAGCAGTTTGGACAAAATCGGCTCTGGAAACACCATATATTTT. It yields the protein CASSLDKIGSGNTIYF.